A selection of T cell receptor beta chains follows, all from one sample in a study of Ad26.COV2.S vaccination and SARS-CoV-2 variants. Some clones are missing from TCRdb's copy, which holds only in-frame ones; the method was immunoSEQ multiplex PCR. Of around 370,000 clones in the sample, 92% are singletons; the top ten hold 3.9%. This specimen consisted of peripheral blood, obtained after recovery from COVID-19. These receptors all come from a human donor who had recovered from COVID-19. Each CDR3 is given with its conserved first and last residue. The D gene is left open where the match is weak. A row's size may be missing; if present it is once, few, many or a size class.

cdr3_nt: TGTGCCAGCAGCTTCCAGGGTACGGGTCAGCCCCAGCATTTT
cdr3_aa: CASSFQGTGQPQHF
d_call: NA
j_call: TRBJ1-5
v_call: TRBV7-8
clone_size: NA

cdr3_nt: TGCGCCAGCAGCGAAGGGGCCATGAACACTGAAGCTTTCTTT
cdr3_aa: CASSEGAMNTEAFF
d_call: NA
j_call: TRBJ1-1
v_call: TRBV4-1
clone_size: NA

cdr3_nt: TGTGCCAGCAGCTCCGCGACTGCATCTGGGGCCAACGTCCTGACTTTC
cdr3_aa: CASSSATASGANVLTF
d_call: NA
j_call: TRBJ2-6
v_call: TRBV7-9
clone_size: NA

cdr3_nt: TGTGCCAGTAACAGGGATGATGAAAAACTGTTTTTT
cdr3_aa: CASNRDDEKLFF
d_call: NA
j_call: TRBJ1-4
v_call: TRBV18
clone_size: NA

cdr3_nt: TGTGCCAGCAGCTTCCGGACAGATAGCAATCAGCCCCAGCATTTT
cdr3_aa: CASSFRTDSNQPQHF
d_call: NA
j_call: TRBJ1-5
v_call: TRBV13
clone_size: NA

cdr3_nt: TGTGCCAGCAGCTTAGCCCGGGTTCTTCATGGCTACACCTTC
cdr3_aa: CASSLARVLHGYTF
d_call: NA
j_call: TRBJ1-2
v_call: TRBV7-2
clone_size: NA

cdr3_nt: TGTGCCAGCAGCTTGGGTGGGACAGGGTCCTACGAGCAGTACTTC
cdr3_aa: CASSLGGTGSYEQYF
d_call: TRBD1
j_call: TRBJ2-7
v_call: TRBV5-4
clone_size: few

cdr3_nt: TGTGCCTGGAGGCGGCAGGTTAAAGAGCAGTACTTC
cdr3_aa: CAWRRQVKEQYF
d_call: NA
j_call: TRBJ2-7
v_call: TRBV30
clone_size: NA

cdr3_nt: TGTGCCAGCAGTACCGCAGGCTCCAGAGCCTACGAGCAGTACTTC
cdr3_aa: CASSTAGSRAYEQYF
d_call: NA
j_call: TRBJ2-7
v_call: TRBV6-5
clone_size: NA

cdr3_nt: TGTGCCAGCAGCTTAGGGGGACTAGCGCCTAACACCGGGGAGCTGTTTTTT
cdr3_aa: CASSLGGLAPNTGELFF
d_call: TRBD2
j_call: TRBJ2-2
v_call: TRBV7-9
clone_size: NA

cdr3_nt: TGTGCCATCAGTGAAGTCAAAAATTCACCCCTCCACTTT
cdr3_aa: CAISEVKNSPLHF
d_call: NA
j_call: TRBJ1-6
v_call: TRBV10-3
clone_size: NA

cdr3_nt: TGTGCCAGTAGTGCGACAGGGGGCTGGAATCAGCCCCAGCATTTT
cdr3_aa: CASSATGGWNQPQHF
d_call: TRBD1
j_call: TRBJ1-5
v_call: TRBV19
clone_size: NA

cdr3_nt: TGTGCCAGTAGTAGCCTCGGGACAACCTATGGCTACACCTTC
cdr3_aa: CASSSLGTTYGYTF
d_call: NA
j_call: TRBJ1-2
v_call: TRBV19
clone_size: NA

cdr3_nt: TGTGCCAGCAGTGACTCTACAGGGATGTCACCCCTCCACTTT
cdr3_aa: CASSDSTGMSPLHF
d_call: NA
j_call: TRBJ1-6
v_call: TRBV6-4
clone_size: NA

cdr3_nt: TGTGCCAGCAGTTATTTGGAGGAAAGGGGATTCACTGAAGCTTTCTTT
cdr3_aa: CASSYLEERGFTEAFF
d_call: NA
j_call: TRBJ1-1
v_call: TRBV6-5
clone_size: NA

cdr3_nt: TGTGCCAGCAGTGACTCGATCACGGGAGATAGCTCCTACGAGCAGTACTTC
cdr3_aa: CASSDSITGDSSYEQYF
d_call: NA
j_call: TRBJ2-7
v_call: TRBV6-4
clone_size: NA

cdr3_nt: TGTGCCAGCAGTTTCTCCGTCCCGGGACAGGGTTTGAACACTGAAGCTTTCTTT
cdr3_aa: CASSFSVPGQGLNTEAFF
d_call: TRBD1
j_call: TRBJ1-1
v_call: TRBV27
clone_size: NA